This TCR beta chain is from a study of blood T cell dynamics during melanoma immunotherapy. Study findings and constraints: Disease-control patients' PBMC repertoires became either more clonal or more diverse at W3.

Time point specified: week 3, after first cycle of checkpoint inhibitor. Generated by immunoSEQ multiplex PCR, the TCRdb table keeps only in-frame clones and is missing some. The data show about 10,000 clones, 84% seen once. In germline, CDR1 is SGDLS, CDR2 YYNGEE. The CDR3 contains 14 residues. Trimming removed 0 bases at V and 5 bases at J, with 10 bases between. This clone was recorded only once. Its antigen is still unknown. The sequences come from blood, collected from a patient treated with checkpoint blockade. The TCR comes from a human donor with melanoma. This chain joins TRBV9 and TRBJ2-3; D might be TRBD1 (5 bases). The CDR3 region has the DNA TGTGCCAGCAGCGTAGCTTATAGGGGAGATACGCAGTATTTT. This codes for CASSVAYRGDTQYF.